A single sample is the source of the 30 T cell receptor beta chains below, sequenced in a study of T cells in Graves' hyperthyroidism and ophthalmopathy. Amplified TCR beta CDR3 regions derived from RNA transcripts. When the TCR CDR3 underwent first-round RT-PCR, the HTBI primer set was used. TCRdb re-called the multiplex PCR reads through MiXCR, storing one row per CDR3 protein. The table records under 700,000 distinct CDR3 sequences, 16% of them present only once. Specimen: blood. The receptors were sampled from a woman younger than 30 with Graves' hyperthyroidism.

This clonotype was seen many times. This sequence joins TRBV7-9 and TRBJ2-7, with 7 nucleotides matching TRBD1. CDR3 length equals 15 residues. J lost 4 bases, V lost 6 bases, and 12 bases had no gene match. Germline CDR1 SEHNR, CDR2 FQNEAQ (reference sequence). Here the CDR3 DNA reads TGTGCCAGCAGAGAACAGGGGAGCATTGGGTACGAGCAGTACTTC. Encoded protein: CASREQGSIGYEQYF.

This clonotype was detected a few times. V gene TRBV20-1 combines with J gene TRBJ2-2; perhaps TRBD2 as D (6 bases). Per the germline V gene, CDR1 is DFQATT and CDR2 is SNEGSKA (reference sequence). Between the trimmed V and J ends, which lost 6 bases and 5 bases, there was a span of 13 bases. The CDR3 loop spans 13 amino acids. DNA of the CDR3: TGCAGTGCAGGAGGACTAACGACCGGGGAGCTGTTTTTT. Translation: CSAGGLTTGELFF.

This clonotype was detected ten times or more. This chain connects TRBV7-9 to TRBJ1-2; 7 bases match TRBD1. Germline V gives CDR1 SEHNR, CDR2 FQNEAQ (reference sequence). CDR3 length equals 15 residues. The trim removed 0 bases at V and 2 bases at J, leaving 3 bases unmatched. The CDR3 sequence: CASSLATGQNYGYTF. CDR3 coding DNA: TGTGCCAGCAGCTTAGCCACGGGACAGAACTATGGCTACACCTTC.

This clonotype has just a few counts. The chain links TRBV10-1 to TRBJ2-3; TRBD1 is a possible D gene (6 bases). Trimming cost V 2 bases and J 4 bases, with 10 bases left between them. The germline gives CDR1 WNHNN, CDR2 SYGVQD (reference sequence). This CDR3 region has 14 residues. The CDR3 sequence is CASSEARGADTQYF. The CDR3 nucleotides are TGCGCCAGCAGTGAGGCCAGGGGCGCAGATACGCAGTATTTT.

This clonotype appeared a few times. The chain has TRBV6-1 and TRBJ2-7; D is possibly TRBD1 (6 bases). The germline CDR1 and CDR2 sequences are MNHNS and SASEGT. Trimming removed 1 base from V and 1 base from J, with 14 bases in between. This CDR3 region has 16 residues. CDR3 sequence: CASSEEQGSGSYEQYF. As DNA, the CDR3 is TGTGCCAGCAGTGAAGAACAGGGAAGTGGATCCTACGAGCAGTACTTC.

This clonotype was picked up many times. The chain combines TRBV3-1 with TRBJ2-1; 10 positions agree with TRBD2. The CDR3 consists of 15 residues. V lost 4 bases to trimming and J lost 4 bases; unmatched junction nucleotides: 4. Germline-derived CDR1 and CDR2 are LGHDT and YNNKEL (reference sequence). CDR3 in amino acids: CASSPASGRYNEQFF. The CDR3 DNA sequence: TGTGCCAGCAGCCCTGCTAGCGGGAGATACAATGAGCAGTTCTTC.

The sample holds many counts of this clonotype. The chain has TRBV27 and TRBJ1-1; D is perhaps TRBD1 (5 bases). Deletions cut 2 bases from V and 0 bases from J, with 13 bases between. The CDR3 has 16 residues. CDR1 is MNHEY and CDR2 is SMNVEV in the germline V gene (reference sequence). CDR3 residues: CASSLIPGTLNTEAFF. In DNA, the CDR3 is TGTGCCAGCAGTTTAATTCCAGGGACTTTGAACACTGAAGCTTTCTTT.

The chain links TRBV10-2 to TRBJ2-2, with 8 bases identical to TRBD1. CDR3 length equals 15 residues. CDR1 is WSHSY, CDR2 SAAADI, per germline. Trimming took 7 bases from V and 9 from J; bases not matched to a gene: 13. This CDR3 is CASTGTGGLSRELFF. The CDR3 DNA is TGCGCCAGCACCGGGACAGGTGGTCTTTCTCGGGAGCTGTTTTTT.

This clonotype was recorded many times. The CDR3 coding sequence is TGTGCCAGCAGCTTGCGGACAGCTAGCACAGATACGCAGTATTTT. Its translation: CASSLRTASTDTQYF. The chain carries TRBV7-8 and TRBJ2-3, with D possibly TRBD1 on 6 matching bases. Trimming shortened V by 3 bases and J by 0 bases, and 10 bases separated the two germline ends. The CDR3 contains 15 residues. Germline V gives CDR1 SGHVS, CDR2 FQNEAQ.

V and J are TRBV4-1 and TRBJ1-5; D might be TRBD1 (5 bases). Germline lookup yields CDR1 MGHRA and CDR2 YSYEKL. The CDR3 loop spans 16 amino acids. V lost 0 bases, J lost 0 bases, and 9 bases lay in between. CDR3 in DNA: TGCGCCAGCAGCCAAGAAGGTGGGGGTAGCAATCAGCCCCAGCATTTT. Its protein is CASSQEGGGSNQPQHF.

This clonotype appeared a single time. A single base separates this from a much larger clone, so it may be a read error. The chain has TRBV7-9 and TRBJ2-3, with 11 bases aligning to TRBD2. The CDR3 is 15 amino acids. Looked up from germline, CDR1 is SEHNR and CDR2 is FQNEAQ (reference sequence). The CDR3 coding sequence is TGTGCCTGCAGAGTACTAGCGGGAGTTAGAGATACGCAGTATTTT. Translation: CACRVLAGVRDTQYF.

V and J are TRBV11-2 and TRBJ1-1; TRBD1 matches at 8 bases. The V and J ends lost 4 bases and 4 bases, in that order; junction bases with no gene match: 5. The CDR3 extends over 14 amino acids. Germline-derived CDR1 and CDR2 are SGHAT and FQNNGV. CDR3 nucleotides: TGTGCCAGCAGCTCACCGGGACAGGTCACTGAAGCTTTCTTT. Protein: CASSSPGQVTEAFF. The variable domain in full, with the rest retrieved from reference TRBV11-2 and TRBJ1-1, is EAGVAQSPRYKIIEKRQSVAFWCNPISGHATLYWYQQILGQGPKLLIQFQNNGVVDDSQLPKDRFSAERLKGVDSTLKIQPAKLEDSAVYLCASSSPGQVTEAFFGQGTRLTVV.

The chain links TRBV5-1 to TRBJ2-3; D perhaps matches TRBD1 (6 bases). The ends were cut back, 2 bases at V and 4 bases at J, with 14 bases in the middle. The CDR3 length is 15 residues. The germline V gene encodes CDR1 SGHRS and CDR2 YFSETQ. The CDR3 DNA sequence: TGCGCCAGCAGCTTAGAGAACAGGGATCCAGATACGCAGTATTTT. This codes for CASSLENRDPDTQYF.

This clonotype occurred many times. The chain is built from TRBV28 and TRBJ2-5; 7 bases match TRBD1. The V gene end was trimmed by 2 bases and the J gene end by 7 bases; junction bases not matched to a gene: 4. CDR3 length equals 13 residues. Germline-derived CDR1 and CDR2 are MDHEN and SYDVKM. The CDR3 reads CASSLGDSVTQYF. CDR3 nucleotide sequence: TGTGCCAGCAGTTTAGGGGACAGCGTGACCCAGTACTTC.

This clonotype was recorded many times. CDR3 bases: TGTGCCAGCAGCCAAGGGCCAGATACGCAGTATTTT. The encoded protein is CASSQGPDTQYF. The rearrangement uses TRBV7-9 and TRBJ2-3; D uncertain. Trimming pared 5 bases from V and 4 bases from J, leaving 7 bases between. This CDR3 has 12 residues. The germline V gene encodes CDR1 SEHNR and CDR2 FQNEAQ (reference sequence). Together with reference TRBV7-9 and TRBJ2-3, the CDR3 gives the full variable domain: DTGVSQNPRHKITKRGQNVTFRCDPISEHNRLYWYRQTLGQGPEFLTYFQNEAQLEKSRLLSDRFSAERPKGSFSTLEIQRTEQGDSAMYLCASSQGPDTQYFGPGTRLTVL.

Only a few counts were recorded for this clonotype. V is TRBV4-3 and J is TRBJ1-2; 7 nucleotides align to TRBD1. The germline V gene has CDR1 LGHNA and CDR2 YSLEER. The junction had 17 bases not matched to a gene; V was cut back by 2 bases and J by 2 bases. This CDR3 comprises 19 residues. Here the CDR3 reads CASSQQTNFNRGDNYGYTF. CDR3 nucleotides: TGCGCCAGCAGCCAACAAACCAACTTCAACAGGGGCGACAACTATGGCTACACCTTC.

In its sample, this clonotype was seen many times. This rearrangement joins TRBV2 to TRBJ1-4; the D gene is possibly TRBD1 (6 bases). Trimming cost V 1 base and J 8 bases, with 11 bases left between them. The length of the CDR3 is 14 residues. Germline values: CDR1 SNHLY, CDR2 FYNNEI. The CDR3 reads CASSEGQGSEKLFF. The DNA of the CDR3 is TGTGCCAGCAGTGAAGGGCAGGGGAGCGAAAAACTGTTTTTT.

V usage is TRBV18 and J usage is TRBJ1-6, with unresolved D. V lost 6 bases, J lost 5 bases, and 5 bases lay in between. CDR1 and CDR2 (germline): KGHSH, LQKENI. The CDR3 length is 12 residues. CDR3 amino acids: CASSPNNSPLHF. In DNA, the CDR3 is TGTGCCAGCTCCCCCAATAATTCACCCCTCCACTTT.

This clonotype occurred many times. This chain links TRBV3-1 with TRBJ1-2, with 7 bases that match TRBD1. Unmatched junction bases numbered 4, after V lost 2 bases and J lost 4 bases. The germline gives CDR1 LGHDT, CDR2 YNNKEL (reference sequence). The CDR3 runs 14 residues. Here the CDR3 reads CASSQSDRLYGYTF. In nucleotides, the CDR3 is TGTGCCAGCAGCCAATCGGACAGGCTCTATGGCTACACCTTC.

This clonotype was observed once. The gene calls are TRBV4-2 and TRBJ1-5, with D uncertain. The CDR3 is 19 amino acids. Trimming removed 1 base at V and 1 base at J, with 20 bases between. Looked up from germline, CDR1 is LGHNA and CDR2 is YNFKEQ. CDR3 sequence reads: CASSQVTEFSSLSNQPQHF. In nucleotides, the CDR3 is TGTGCCAGCAGCCAAGTGACCGAATTCTCCTCATTGAGCAATCAGCCCCAGCATTTT.

Only a few counts were recorded for this clonotype. The chain couples TRBV6-1 to TRBJ2-7; the match to TRBD2 covers 7 bases. The CDR3 runs 15 residues. Germline trimming cut 5 bases from V and 0 bases from J; bases unmatched to any gene: 7. Germline CDR1 and CDR2: MNHNS and SASEGT. The CDR3: CASSRSSGGSYEQYF. For the CDR3, the DNA is TGTGCCAGCAGTCGATCTAGCGGAGGCTCCTACGAGCAGTACTTC.

Concerning this clonotype itself: This clone may be a read error of a much larger clone one base away. The chain combines TRBV20-1 with TRBJ2-1; D is ambiguous. Trimming removed 6 bases at V and 2 bases at J, with 8 bases between. The germline gives CDR1 DFQATT, CDR2 SNEGSKA (reference sequence). The CDR3 runs to 12 residues. The DNA for the CDR3 is TGCAGTGCGATGGGTCCCTACAATGAGCAGTTCTTC. Residues: CSAMGPYNEQFF.

This clonotype has just one count. This could be a read error, since a much larger clone is one nucleotide away. The chain recombines TRBV15 with TRBJ2-7; 7 nucleotides line up with TRBD2. The trim removed 1 base at V and 2 bases at J, leaving 5 bases unmatched. The CDR3 totals 15 residues. From germline, CDR1 is LNHNV and CDR2 YYDKDF (reference sequence). CDR3 protein: CATSRVGEGPYEQYF. The CDR3 DNA reads TGTGCCACCAGCAGAGTGGGGGAGGGGCCCTACGAGCAGTACTTC.

For this clonotype: A clone one base away is much larger, so this may be a read error. The rearrangement joins TRBV25-1 to TRBJ2-7; 12 nucleotides line up with TRBD2. Germline-derived CDR1 and CDR2 are MGHDK and SYGVNS. The CDR3 loop spans 16 amino acids. The CDR3 sequence: CASSRRPSGRADEQHF. The DNA of the CDR3 is TGTGCCAGCAGTCGACGACCTAGCGGGAGGGCCGACGAGCAGCACTTC.

The chain joins TRBV20-1 to TRBJ2-7; 9 bases fit TRBD2. J was trimmed by 0 bases and V by 1 base; bases with no gene match: 4. The CDR3 covers 15 residues. The germline V gene encodes CDR1 DFQATT and CDR2 SNEGSKA (reference sequence). The CDR3 nucleotides are TGCAGTGCTAGAGGTCTAGCGGGGAGCTCCTACGAGCAGTACTTC. Its protein product is CSARGLAGSSYEQYF.

In this sample, this clonotype turned up many times. The chain has TRBV3-1 and TRBJ2-7, with D tentatively TRBD1 (6 bases). This CDR3 spans 13 amino acids. The germline V and J ends were trimmed by 1 base and 8 bases, with 12 bases remaining between them. Germline V gene lookup returns CDR1 LGHDT and CDR2 YNNKEL (reference sequence). The CDR3 nucleotides are TGTGCCAGCAGCCAAGTTCGCCAGGGGAAGCAGTACTTC. It encodes CASSQVRQGKQYF.

This clonotype was observed many times. The CDR3 DNA reads TGTGCCAGCAGCCCCCCCTCGATTGGTGAGCAGTTCTTC. Translation: CASSPPSIGEQFF. The chain carries TRBV27 and TRBJ2-1; no firm D call. This CDR3 has 13 residues. Trimming left V 6 bases short and J 9 bases short, with 15 bases between. The V gene's germline CDR1 is MNHEY and CDR2 SMNVEV (reference sequence).

This clonotype was found once. A single base separates this from a much larger clone, so it may be a read error. This chain connects TRBV24-1 to TRBJ2-1; no clear D gene. Germline V lookup: CDR1 KGHDR, CDR2 SFDVKD. CDR3 length: 11 residues. V lost 0 bases and J 7 bases, leaving 0 bases between the germline ends. The CDR3 DNA is TGTGCCACCAGTGATTTGAATGAGCAGTTCTTC. It translates to CATSDLNEQFF.

This clonotype was seen at least ten times. The chain has TRBV20-1 and TRBJ1-5; D not certain. This CDR3 region has 14 residues. CDR1 and CDR2 (germline): DFQATT, SNEGSKA (reference sequence). V was pared by 0 bases and J by 7 bases, with 13 bases between. The DNA of the CDR3 is TGCAGTGCTAGAGATATGAGCGGGCGACAGCCCCAGCATTTT. This codes for CSARDMSGRQPQHF.

V is TRBV7-8 and J is TRBJ2-1, with TRBD1 matching over 8 bases. This CDR3 contains 16 residues. CDR1 and CDR2 (germline): SGHVS, FQNEAQ. V lost 5 bases, J lost 2 bases, and 8 bases stayed unmatched. The CDR3 is CASSDGQGGPYNEQFF. For the CDR3, the DNA is TGTGCCAGCAGCGACGGACAGGGTGGGCCCTACAATGAGCAGTTCTTC.